The T cell receptor beta chain under discussion was sequenced for a study of identifying expanded T cells in peripheral blood. Remarks on this clone: Its antigen is not known.

No infections or other immune events were documented during collection. Study-wide findings and caveats: Approximately 1.2 clones differed between technical replicates, versus approximately 16 and 20 over time.

The data were produced by immunoSEQ multiplex PCR, yet TCRdb's version contains in-frame clones alone and is incomplete. The sample contains under 100,000 clones, about 88% of which appear only once. The germline V gene has CDR1 SGHAT and CDR2 FQNNGV. V was trimmed by 1 base and J by 5 bases, leaving 17 bases between them. There are 16 residues in the CDR3. Input material: blood. The V call is TRBV11-2, the J call TRBJ1-1; D call uncertain. The clonotype comes from a person between 18 and 75 years old in good health. The CDR3 protein is CASSLGRGGRRTEAFF. CDR3 nucleotide sequence: TGTGCCAGCAGCTTAGGTCGGGGAGGAAGGAGGACTGAAGCTTTCTTT.